The 4 T cell receptor beta chains below all came from one sample that was sequenced in a study of T cells after yellow fever vaccination. A single record per CDR3 protein comes from TCRdb applying MiXCR to the 5' RACE reads. The repertoire holds under 150,000 distinct CDR3 sequences, nearly 15% seen once, with 35% to 45% in the top ten. The sample here was CD8+ T cells sorted from PBMCs, taken 5 days after the yellow fever booster vaccination. These receptors were collected from a man aged 18 to 35 who received the YFV17D yellow fever vaccine.

This clonotype was detected a few times. The chain carries TRBV5-1 and TRBJ2-5; D is possibly TRBD1 (6 bases). V lost 0 bases and J lost 1, with 16 bases in between. The CDR3 contains 17 residues. Germline assignment: CDR1 SGHRS and CDR2 YFSETQ. CDR3 in amino acids: CASSLVGGSEIQETQYF. DNA of the CDR3: TGCGCCAGCAGCTTGGTAGGGGGTAGCGAAATCCAAGAGACCCAGTACTTC.

DNA for the CDR3: TGCGCCAGCAGCCAAGATCGCAGCTTGACCGTGAATGGCTACACCTTC. Amino acid sequence: CASSQDRSLTVNGYTF. The J gene is TRBJ1-2, the V gene TRBV4-3; D unclear. The CDR3 runs to 16 residues. Germline loops: CDR1 LGHNA, CDR2 YSLEER. V was trimmed by 0 bases and J by 6 bases, leaving 17 bases between them.

J is TRBJ1-5 and V is TRBV7-9; 8 bases align to TRBD1. The CDR3 has 13 amino acids. From germline, CDR1 is SEHNR and CDR2 FQNEAQ (reference sequence). V shed 5 bases and J 9 bases; nucleotides not matched to a gene: 6. Here the CDR3 DNA reads TGTGCCAGCAGCCTGGGACAGGCGGGGCCCCAGCATTTT. Translating gives CASSLGQAGPQHF.

This clonotype showed up many times. The chain uses TRBV20-1 and TRBJ2-1; D possibly matches TRBD1 or TRBD2 (5 bases each). V shed 4 bases and J shed 3 bases, with 19 bases lying between them. The CDR3 is 16 residues long. Germline values: CDR1 DFQATT, CDR2 SNEGSKA (reference sequence). CDR3 amino acids: CSAITGQGGFYNEQFF. CDR3 nucleotide sequence: TGCAGTGCTATCACGGGGCAGGGTGGTTTCTACAATGAGCAGTTCTTC.